Sequencing of this T cell receptor beta chain was carried out in a study of glioma-infiltrating T cells. V was pared by 2 bases and J by 5 bases, with 15 bases between. The germline gives CDR1 SGHTA, CDR2 FQGNSA. The CDR3 runs 15 residues. TCR alpha and beta CDR3 regions were amplified from RNA using iRepertoire nested multiplex PCR. From the multiplex PCR reads, TCRdb called clonotypes with MiXCR, one entry per CDR3 protein. Of over 140,000 distinct CDR3 sequences in the sample, around 42% were seen once. This clonotype occurred a few times. This rearrangement joins TRBV7-2 to TRBJ2-5; TRBD2 is a possible D gene (6 bases). Input material: glioma tissue, nonneoplastic brain tissue, or PBMCs (not recorded which). This TCR derives from a human donor with low-grade glioma or glioblastoma, undergoing nonglioma brain surgery, or in good health (not recorded which). The CDR3 nucleotides read TGTGCCAGCAGCTTATTCACTAGCTCGGAGGAGACCCAGTACTTC. Its translation is CASSLFTSSEETQYF.